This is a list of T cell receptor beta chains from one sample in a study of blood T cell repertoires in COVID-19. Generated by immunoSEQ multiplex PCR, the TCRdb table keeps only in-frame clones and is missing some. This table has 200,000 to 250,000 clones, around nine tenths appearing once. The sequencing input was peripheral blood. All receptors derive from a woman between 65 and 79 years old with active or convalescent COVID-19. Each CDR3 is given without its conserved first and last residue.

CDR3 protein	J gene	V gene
ATSDPSGGIYNEQF	TRBJ2-1	TRBV24-1
ASSPRGGKFSGNTIY	TRBJ1-3	TRBV11-2
ASRGDGATNEKLF	TRBJ1-4	TRBV5-1
ASSAGRNQPQH	TRBJ1-5	TRBV5-8
ASSVVPAGGAGTQY	TRBJ2-3	TRBV9
ASSPGDFYGYT	TRBJ1-2	TRBV6-5
ASSLRDRTLGEQF	TRBJ2-1	TRBV27
ASSRRDSLYGYT	TRBJ1-2	TRBV4-3
ATSRDGLGVTEAF	TRBJ1-1	TRBV15
ASSNTLWAGGEWNGYT	TRBJ1-2	TRBV19
ASRAGTENEKLF	TRBJ1-4	TRBV19
ASSFGTGVYEQY	TRBJ2-7	TRBV13
ASVPLGADSNQPQH	TRBJ1-5	TRBV19
ASSWGGGNQPQH	TRBJ1-5	TRBV27
ASSGTALEAF	TRBJ1-1	TRBV12-3/TRBV12-4
ASSRGPEAF	TRBJ1-1	TRBV6-2/TRBV6-3
ASSFAGNEKLF	TRBJ1-4	TRBV11-2
ASSPGLYNEQF	TRBJ2-1	TRBV18
ASSSLAGSSYNEQF	TRBJ2-1	TRBV6-2/TRBV6-3
ASSAGQFPNYGYT	TRBJ1-2	TRBV9
ASSPSNTGELF	TRBJ2-2	TRBV5-1
ASSDSGQRAF	TRBJ1-1	TRBV6-4
ASGMNTEAF	TRBJ1-1	TRBV12-3/TRBV12-4
SASRGTAYEQY	TRBJ2-7	TRBV20-1
ASGTLVGDTQY	TRBJ2-3	TRBV12-5
ASSFRQGRRLAKNIQY	TRBJ2-4	TRBV11-2
ASSLFRGFGGYT	TRBJ1-2	TRBV5-6
ASSVMGLGQPQH	TRBJ1-5	TRBV9
ASRLDSPGSPLH	TRBJ1-6	TRBV5-6
ASSESGRTDTQY	TRBJ2-3	TRBV10-1
ASSVVGRQGFPSGANVLT	TRBJ2-6	TRBV9
ASSLAGGTSYNEQF	TRBJ2-1	TRBV5-1
ASSLVSKGDQPQH	TRBJ1-5	TRBV7-2